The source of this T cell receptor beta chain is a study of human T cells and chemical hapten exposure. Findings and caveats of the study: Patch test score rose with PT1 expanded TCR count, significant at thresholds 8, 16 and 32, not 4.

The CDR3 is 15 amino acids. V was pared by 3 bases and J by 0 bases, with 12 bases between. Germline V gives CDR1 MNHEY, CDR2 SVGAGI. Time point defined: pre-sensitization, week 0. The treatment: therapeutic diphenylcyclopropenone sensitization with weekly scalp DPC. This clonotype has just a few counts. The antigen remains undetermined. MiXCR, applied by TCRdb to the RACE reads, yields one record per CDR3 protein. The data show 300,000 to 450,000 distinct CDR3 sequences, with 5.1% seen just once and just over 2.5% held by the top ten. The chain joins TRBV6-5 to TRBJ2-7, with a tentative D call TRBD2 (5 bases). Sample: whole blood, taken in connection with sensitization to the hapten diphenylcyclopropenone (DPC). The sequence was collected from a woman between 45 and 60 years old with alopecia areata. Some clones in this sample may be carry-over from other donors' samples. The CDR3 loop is CASSYNPGSSYEQYF. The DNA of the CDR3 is TGTGCCAGCAGTTATAACCCGGGGAGCTCCTACGAGCAGTACTTC.